This T cell receptor beta chain was captured in a study of shared clonotypes between healthy human individuals. The overall study: Used for every donor were three CD4 naive, three CD4 memory, two CD8 naive and one CD8 memory plate.

Donors included only healthy HIV-negative adults lacking recent acute infections or vaccinations. Germline lookup yields CDR1 SGHAT and CDR2 FQNNGV. The CDR3 sequence is 17 residues long. The V end was cut by 3 bases, the J end by 0 bases, with 15 bases between. The input for sorted-subset replicate PCRs was around 0.2 ug DNA, about 30,000 T cell genomes. Sequenced by immunoSEQ multiplex PCR; TCRdb stores in-frame clones only, minus some. The sample holds 170,000 or so clones, approximately 61% seen once. This clone was seen only a few times. This TCR was sampled from a man aged 30-40 years in good health. The V call is TRBV11-2, the J call TRBJ2-1; the D is unclear. The sample taken for sequencing was memory CD4+ T cells sorted from blood. Subset meaning: CD45RA-negative fraction. CDR3 sequence reads: CASSFHSAPSSYNEQFF. CDR3 DNA: TGTGCCAGCAGCTTCCACTCAGCCCCAAGCTCCTACAATGAGCAGTTCTTC.